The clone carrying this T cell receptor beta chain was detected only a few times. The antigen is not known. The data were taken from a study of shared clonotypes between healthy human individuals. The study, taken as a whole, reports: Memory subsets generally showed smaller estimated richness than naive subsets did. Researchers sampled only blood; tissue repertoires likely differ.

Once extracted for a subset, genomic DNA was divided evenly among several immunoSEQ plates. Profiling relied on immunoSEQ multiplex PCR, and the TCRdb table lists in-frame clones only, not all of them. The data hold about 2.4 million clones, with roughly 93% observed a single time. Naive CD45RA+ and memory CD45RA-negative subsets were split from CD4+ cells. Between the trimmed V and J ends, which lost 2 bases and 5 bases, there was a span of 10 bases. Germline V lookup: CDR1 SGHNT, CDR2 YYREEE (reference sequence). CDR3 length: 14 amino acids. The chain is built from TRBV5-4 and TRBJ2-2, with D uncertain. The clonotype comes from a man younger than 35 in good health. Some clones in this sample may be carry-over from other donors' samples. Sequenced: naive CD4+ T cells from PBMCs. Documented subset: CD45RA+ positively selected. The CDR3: CASSFILQTGELFF. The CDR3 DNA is TGTGCCAGCAGCTTTATACTACAGACCGGGGAGCTGTTTTTT.